This is a list of T cell receptor beta chains from one sample in a study of shared clonotypes between healthy human individuals. Data came from immunoSEQ multiplex PCR; TCRdb stores just in-frame clones and leaves some out. The sample holds 1,400,000 or so clones, 98% seen once. The specimen was naive CD4+ T cells sorted from blood. Source of these receptors: a man aged 30 to 39 in good health. Each CDR3 is given with its conserved first and last residue. D genes are given only for firm matches. Expanded clones get a size class; other rows say once, few or many, or leave the size out.

D	V	size	J	DNA	CDR3
NA	TRBV23-1	NA	TRBJ1-1	TGCGCCAGCAGTCACGGGATACACAGTCTAACTGAAGCTTTCTTT	CASSHGIHSLTEAFF
NA	TRBV6-5	NA	TRBJ1-1	TGTGCCAGCAGTTACTCGTATGGGGGTAACACTGAAGCTTTCTTT	CASSYSYGGNTEAFF
NA	TRBV20-1	NA	TRBJ1-2	TGCAGTGTTGGCCGGGGGCAAGGCTACACCTTC	CSVGRGQGYTF
TRBD1	TRBV5-1	NA	TRBJ1-1	TGCGCCAGCAGCTTGGTTCAGGGGGCGACCACTGAAGCTTTCTTT	CASSLVQGATTEAFF
TRBD1	TRBV2	NA	TRBJ1-5	TGTGCCAGCAGTGGCGAGACAGGGACCCCGGGGAGTGATCAGCCCCAGCATTTT	CASSGETGTPGSDQPQHF
TRBD1	TRBV5-1	NA	TRBJ2-3	TGCGCCAGCAGCGGACAGGGCACAGATACGCAGTATTTT	CASSGQGTDTQYF
TRBD2	TRBV5-1	NA	TRBJ2-1	TGCGCCAGCAGCCAACTAGCGGAAAGTTACAATGAGCAGTTCTTC	CASSQLAESYNEQFF
NA	TRBV19	NA	TRBJ1-3	TGTGCCAGTAGTCCACAATCACCTGGAGGAAACACCATATATTTT	CASSPQSPGGNTIYF
NA	TRBV29-1	NA	TRBJ1-4	TGCAGCGTAGAAAGACGGAATAATGAAAAACTGTTTTTT	CSVERRNNEKLFF
TRBD2	TRBV29-1	NA	TRBJ2-7	TGCAGCGTTGGGACGCGACTAGCGGGATCCTACGAGCAGTACTTC	CSVGTRLAGSYEQYF
TRBD2	TRBV11-2	once	TRBJ2-1	TGTGCCAGCACGGGGACTAGCCGCTACAATGAGCAGTTCTTC	CASTGTSRYNEQFF
TRBD1	TRBV14	NA	TRBJ2-3	TGTGCCAGCAGCCCACAGGGGACATATACGCAGTATTTT	CASSPQGTYTQYF
NA	TRBV9	NA	TRBJ2-5	TGTGCCAGCAGCGACTCCGGGACAACCCAAGAGACCCAGTACTTC	CASSDSGTTQETQYF
NA	TRBV5-1	NA	TRBJ1-2	TGCGCCAGCAAGACCACAGAGAACTATGGCTACACCTTC	CASKTTENYGYTF
NA	TRBV29-1	NA	TRBJ1-5	TGCAGCGCCTTGAAGATAGGGATTGAGCATTTT	CSALKIGIEHF
NA	TRBV6-1	once	TRBJ1-1	TGTGCCAGCAGGGACTACACTGAAGCTTTCTTT	CASRDYTEAFF
NA	TRBV4-1	NA	TRBJ2-5	TGCGCCAGCAGCCGAGATGGACAGCCTTATCTGCCTCCCCAGTACTTC	CASSRDGQPYLPPQYF
TRBD1	TRBV5-4	NA	TRBJ1-4	TGTGCCAGCAGCCGGACCGGGACAGGGGTAGAAAAACTGTTTTTT	CASSRTGTGVEKLFF
NA	TRBV9	NA	TRBJ1-1	TGTGCCAGCAGCGATCCGGGAGGGCAGGGTACTCGGAACACTGAAGCTTTCTTT	CASSDPGGQGTRNTEAFF
NA	TRBV14	NA	TRBJ2-7	TGTGCCAGCAGCCAAGATAGGCGGTCCTACGAGCAGTACTTC	CASSQDRRSYEQYF